These T cell receptor beta chains were read from a single sample in a study of CD8 T cells in ankylosing spondylitis. MiXCR, run by TCRdb on the 5' RACE reads, gives a single entry per CDR3 protein. This table has roughly 150,000 distinct CDR3 sequences, 9.8% appearing once. The sequenced sample was blood, either unsorted or a sorted T cell fraction (not recorded which). Receptors originate from a female donor with ankylosing spondylitis or in good health (not recorded which). Both conserved end residues are part of each CDR3. The D gene is left open where the match is weak. A clone size is listed for some rows: how often the clone was seen (once, few, many), or a class if it is expanded.

-	TRBV20-1	TRBD1	TRBJ2-7	CSASGDRVAEQYF	TGCAGTGCCTCCGGGGACAGGGTAGCCGAGCAGTACTTC
-	TRBV29-1	TRBD1	TRBJ1-2	CSVPTGGSSYYGYTF	TGCAGCGTGCCGACAGGGGGTTCGAGTTACTATGGCTACACCTTC
many	TRBV6-5	TRBD1	TRBJ2-1	CASSWPTGPGGNEQFF	TGTGCCAGCAGTTGGCCGACAGGGCCGGGTGGGAATGAGCAGTTCTTC
-	TRBV28	-	TRBJ2-5	CASSFPGGKGGETQYF	TGTGCCAGCAGTTTCCCCGGTGGCAAGGGGGGAGAGACCCAGTACTTC
-	TRBV28	-	TRBJ2-1	CASSLLGTEQFF	TGTGCCAGCAGTTTACTCGGGACAGAGCAGTTCTTC
few	TRBV11-1	TRBD2	TRBJ2-2	CASSSGGGALTGELFF	TGTGCCAGCAGCTCCGGCGGGGGTGCCCTCACCGGGGAGCTGTTTTTT
few	TRBV18	TRBD2	TRBJ2-7	CASSPAGTSNEQYF	TGTGCCAGCTCACCGGCCGGGACTAGTAACGAGCAGTACTTC
few	TRBV11-2	TRBD2	TRBJ2-7	CASSPGGANYEQYF	TGTGCCAGCAGCCCCGGGGGGGCGAACTACGAGCAGTACTTC
few	TRBV19	TRBD2	TRBJ2-6	CASSPGLVASGANVLTF	TGTGCCAGTAGTCCCGGACTAGTCGCCTCTGGGGCCAACGTCCTGACTTTC
-	TRBV29-1	-	TRBJ2-7	CSVEQISSPYEQYF	TGCAGCGTTGAACAGATCAGTAGTCCCTACGAGCAGTACTTC
-	TRBV7-2	-	TRBJ2-7	CASSRWDTEGGTYEQYF	TGTGCCAGCAGCCGGTGGGACACCGAAGGGGGGACCTACGAGCAGTACTTC
many	TRBV11-2	TRBD2	TRBJ2-7	CASSLDWGGSYEQYF	TGTGCCAGCAGCTTAGATTGGGGCGGGAGCTACGAGCAGTACTTC
few	TRBV9	-	TRBJ2-5	CASSVGQSRAQYF	TGTGCCAGCAGCGTAGGACAGTCACGGGCCCAGTACTTC
few	TRBV29-1	TRBD2	TRBJ2-7	CSVEAGPTYEQYF	TGCAGCGTAGAAGCGGGACCGACCTACGAGCAGTACTTC
many	TRBV6-5	-	TRBJ2-2	CASSYGQPNTGELFF	TGTGCCAGCAGTTACGGACAGCCTAACACCGGGGAGCTGTTTTTT
many	TRBV29-1	TRBD1	TRBJ1-1	CSVSQGASNTEAFF	TGCAGCGTCTCTCAGGGGGCTTCGAACACTGAAGCTTTCTTT
-	TRBV10-1	-	TRBJ2-1	CASSESTRSSYNEQFF	TGCGCCAGCAGTGAGTCGACGAGAAGTTCCTACAATGAGCAGTTCTTC
-	TRBV2	-	TRBJ1-3	CATREGTGNTIYF	TGTGCCACCAGAGAGGGGACTGGAAACACCATATATTTT
many	TRBV7-9	-	TRBJ2-5	CASSLNRLYQETQYF	TGTGCCAGCAGCTTGAACAGGCTGTACCAAGAGACCCAGTACTTC
few	TRBV24-1	-	TRBJ1-1	CATSEQPGMNTEAFF	TGTGCCACCAGTGAGCAGCCGGGCATGAACACTGAAGCTTTCTTT
-	TRBV5-1	-	TRBJ2-1	CASNPYGLDEQFF	TGCGCCAGCAACCCCTACGGCCTCGATGAGCAGTTCTTC
many	TRBV20-1	-	TRBJ2-1	CSARGGGSSYNEQFF	TGCAGTGCTAGAGGAGGCGGTAGCTCCTACAATGAGCAGTTCTTC
-	TRBV10-2	-	TRBJ2-5	CASSRDPKQGTQYF	TGCGCCAGCAGCCGGGATCCTAAACAGGGGACCCAGTACTTC
few	TRBV2	-	TRBJ2-2	CASSATSELFF	TGTGCCAGCAGTGCTACTAGCGAGCTGTTTTTT
-	TRBV11-2	-	TRBJ2-3	CASSLGPSADTQYF	TGTGCCAGCAGCTTAGGACCTAGCGCAGATACGCAGTATTTT
few	TRBV4-1	-	TRBJ1-6	CASSQEGVNSPLHF	TGCGCCAGCAGCCAAGAGGGGGTAAATTCACCCCTCCACTTT
-	TRBV27	-	TRBJ2-7	CASSNLGGNYEQYF	TGTGCCAGCAGTAATTTGGGCGGAAACTACGAGCAGTACTTC
-	TRBV7-9	TRBD2	TRBJ2-5	CASSSGLAGVGETQYF	TGTGCCAGCAGCTCTGGACTAGCGGGAGTGGGAGAGACCCAGTACTTC
many	TRBV7-8	TRBD2	TRBJ2-3	CASERAAGGSTDTQYF	TGTGCCAGCGAGCGAGCAGCGGGAGGGAGCACAGATACGCAGTATTTT
many	TRBV4-3	TRBD1	TRBJ1-1	CASSRGTGGRTEAFF	TGCGCCAGCAGCCGAGGAACAGGGGGGCGGACTGAAGCTTTCTTT
-	TRBV20-1	-	TRBJ1-6	CSARLRDDNNSPLHF	TGCAGTGCTAGGCTCCGGGACGATAATAATTCACCCCTCCACTTT
-	TRBV20-1	TRBD2	TRBJ2-3	CSGAGVADTQYF	TGCAGTGGAGCGGGAGTAGCAGATACGCAGTATTTT
-	TRBV13	TRBD2	TRBJ2-1	CASSSSGRGYNEQFF	TGTGCCAGCAGCTCTAGCGGGAGGGGGTACAATGAGCAGTTCTTC
few	TRBV9	-	TRBJ2-3	CASSVATGSGYTDTQYF	TGTGCCAGCAGCGTAGCTACGGGGAGCGGGTATACAGATACGCAGTATTTT
few	TRBV5-6	TRBD2	TRBJ2-2	CASSLGTRLAGDTGELFF	TGTGCCAGCAGCTTGGGTACGAGGTTAGCGGGGGACACCGGGGAGCTGTTTTTT
many	TRBV29-1	-	TRBJ2-7	CSVGGTLIDLDREGAYEQYF	TGCAGCGTTGGGGGGACCCTTATCGACTTAGACAGGGAGGGAGCCTACGAGCAGTACTTC
few	TRBV27	-	TRBJ1-1	CASSHGRNTEAFF	TGTGCCAGCAGCCATGGGAGGAACACTGAAGCTTTCTTT
-	TRBV3-1	TRBD2	TRBJ2-1	CASSPDRGLAGVGGDEQFF	TGTGCCAGCAGCCCTGACCGAGGGCTAGCGGGAGTCGGTGGCGATGAGCAGTTCTTC
-	TRBV27	-	TRBJ1-2	CASSQGRYYGYTF	TGTGCCAGCAGTCAGGGCCGGTACTATGGCTACACCTTC
few	TRBV6-6	-	TRBJ1-1	CASSIHRNTEAFF	TGTGCCAGCAGCATCCACAGGAACACTGAAGCTTTCTTT
few	TRBV27	-	TRBJ2-2	CASGGKEENTGELFF	TGTGCCAGCGGGGGAAAAGAGGAGAACACCGGGGAGCTGTTTTTT
few	TRBV7-8	-	TRBJ2-1	CASSLAFARNEQFF	TGTGCCAGCAGCTTAGCCTTCGCCCGGAATGAGCAGTTCTTC
-	TRBV7-9	-	TRBJ1-6	CASSLGVHPLHF	TGTGCCAGCAGTTTAGGGGTTCACCCCCTCCACTTT
few	TRBV5-1	TRBD1	TRBJ2-3	CASRHQGQNTDTQYF	TGCGCCAGCCGACACCAGGGACAGAACACAGATACGCAGTATTTT
few	TRBV7-2	-	TRBJ2-7	CASSLVVADEQYF	TGTGCCAGCAGCTTAGTTGTGGCTGACGAGCAGTACTTC
-	TRBV9	TRBD1	TRBJ1-1	CASSAGQGGLDTEAFF	TGTGCCAGCAGCGCAGGACAGGGTGGTTTGGACACTGAAGCTTTCTTT
-	TRBV13	-	TRBJ2-1	CASSLGAPPSDEQFF	TGTGCCAGCAGCTTAGGCGCTCCGCCAAGCGATGAGCAGTTCTTC
few	TRBV14	-	TRBJ2-7	CASSPWGASVGEQYF	TGTGCCAGCAGCCCCTGGGGGGCCTCCGTTGGGGAGCAGTACTTC
few	TRBV19	-	TRBJ1-1	CASSMNDDATEAFF	TGTGCCAGTAGTATGAATGACGATGCCACTGAAGCTTTCTTT
-	TRBV2	TRBD1	TRBJ2-7	CASTRDRGSEQYF	TGTGCCAGCACAAGGGACAGAGGGTCCGAGCAGTACTTC
-	TRBV9	TRBD2	TRBJ2-7	CASSVRGAGTYEQYF	TGTGCCAGCAGCGTAAGGGGAGCGGGAACTTACGAGCAGTACTTC